The 29 T cell receptor beta chains below come from one sample, sequenced in a study of T cell responses to AZD1222 COVID-19 vaccine. The assay was immunoSEQ multiplex PCR, and TCRdb's table has in-frame clones only and misses some. The table records about 60,000 clones, approximately 86% of them present only once. Sequenced here: peripheral blood, sampled on day 0 of AZD1222 vaccination. These receptors all come from an adult in good health.

The gene calls are TRBV24-1 and TRBJ1-2, with 8 nucleotides matching TRBD1. From germline, CDR1 is KGHDR and CDR2 SFDVKD. V lost 3 bases and J lost 8; bases outside the gene matches: 7. The CDR3 spans 14 residues. CDR3 DNA sequence: TGTGCCACCAGTGATACCGGGACAGGAGGCGGCTACACCTTC. Translation gives CATSDTGTGGGYTF.

The rearrangement uses TRBV5-6 and TRBJ2-1; D is possibly TRBD1 or TRBD2 (5 bases each). V lost 0 bases, J lost 11 bases, and 9 bases lay in between. The CDR3 has 12 residues. Germline V gene lookup returns CDR1 SGHDT and CDR2 YYEEEE. CDR3 nucleotide sequence: TGTGCCAGCAGCTTGGGTCCGGGACAGCAGTTCTTC. It yields the protein CASSLGPGQQFF.

The chain carries TRBV7-2 and TRBJ1-1; 7 bases align to TRBD1. Germline CDR1 and CDR2: SGHTA and FQGNSA. The CDR3 contains 15 residues. V lost 1 base, J lost 7 bases, and 9 bases stayed unmatched. In DNA form, the CDR3 reads TGTGCCAGCAGCTTAGATACCGGGACAGTAGGTGAAGCTTTCTTT. Its translation is CASSLDTGTVGEAFF.

The chain uses TRBV3-1 (or the pseudogene TRBV3-2) and TRBJ1-6; tentatively, D is TRBD1 (5 bases). CDR3 size: 15 residues. With 0 bases removed from V and 8 bases from J, the gap between germline ends came to 11 bases. Germline CDR1 and CDR2: LGHDT and YNNKEL (reference sequence). The CDR3, as DNA: TGTGCCAGCAGCCAAGATGCAGGGTGGGATTCACCCCTCCACTTT. As protein: CASSQDAGWDSPLHF.

This clone was detected only a few times. The chain has TRBV28 and TRBJ1-5; the match to TRBD1 covers 9 bases. With 6 bases clipped from V and 4 bases from J, the junction kept 16 bases outside the gene matches. There are 18 residues in the CDR3. Germline CDR1 is MDHEN and CDR2 is SYDVKM. The CDR3 DNA reads TGTGCCAGCAGCCCGGGACAGGGAAGACCTTATCTAAATCAGCCCCAGCATTTT. It is translated as CASSPGQGRPYLNQPQHF.

This clone was observed a single time. Written as DNA, the CDR3 is TGTGCCAGCAGCTTAGCCCGCAGCTACTCTGGAAACACCATATATTTT. It specifies CASSLARSYSGNTIYF. The J gene is TRBJ1-3, the V gene TRBV13; no definite D call. Looked up from germline, CDR1 is PRHDT and CDR2 is FYEKMQ (reference sequence). Trimming cost V 1 base and J 0 bases, with 10 bases left between them. The CDR3 has 16 residues.

This clone rates as medium-sized. CDR3 nucleotides: TGTGCCAGCAGCCCACAAACCGGGAGCCGTGGCGGCTACACCTTC. Translated, it gives CASSPQTGSRGGYTF. V and J are TRBV7-3 and TRBJ1-2; D uncertain. The CDR3 loop spans 15 amino acids. V shed 5 bases and J shed 8 bases, with 21 bases lying between them. Germline values: CDR1 SGHTA, CDR2 FQGTGA.

This clone is a singleton in its sample. Relative to the germline gene, one junction end is altered; a read error may explain this. The chain carries TRBV29-1 and TRBJ2-1; 8 bases line up with TRBD2. CDR3 length: 14 residues. CDR1 and CDR2 (germline): SQVTM, ANQGSEA. The CDR3 sequence is CSVEAGDIYNEQFF. CDR3 bases: TGCAGCGTAGAAGCGGGAGACATCTACAATGAGCAGTTCTTC.

The CDR3 loop is CASSQAPRVTGNTIYF. The CDR3, as DNA: TGCGCCAGCAGCCAAGCACCCCGGGTGACTGGAAACACCATATATTTT. The chain is built from TRBV4-3 and TRBJ1-3; D is undetermined. CDR3 length: 16 residues. Germline-derived CDR1 and CDR2 are LGHNA and YSLEER. Trimming cost V 1 base and J 2 bases, with 12 bases left between them.

The J gene is TRBJ1-2, the V gene TRBV30, with D possibly being TRBD1 (5 bases). V was clipped by 5 bases and J by 4 bases, with 14 bases between them. The CDR3 spans 13 residues. Germline V gene sequence: CDR1 GTSNPN, CDR2 SVGIG (reference sequence). CDR3 DNA sequence: TGTGCCTGGGACGCTACAGGAACCTATGGCTACACCTTC. Encoded protein: CAWDATGTYGYTF.

This chain uses TRBV14 with TRBJ2-7; D is unresolved. The length of the CDR3 is 13 residues. From germline, CDR1 is SGHDN and CDR2 FVKESK. With 0 bases removed from V and 5 bases from J, the gap between germline ends came to 8 bases. The CDR3 protein is CASSQDWTDEQYF. The CDR3 DNA is TGTGCCAGCAGCCAAGACTGGACGGACGAGCAGTACTTC. The whole variable domain, remainder taken from reference TRBV14 and TRBJ2-7, is EAGVTQFPSHSVIEKGQTVTLRCDPISGHDNLYWYRRVMGKEIKFLLHFVKESKQDESGMPNNRFLAERTGGTYSTLKVQPAELEDSGVYFCASSQDWTDEQYFGPGTRLTVT.

This clone has a single count. The CDR3, as DNA: TGTGCCTGGAGGGAGTATGGCTACACCTTC. Translated, it gives CAWREYGYTF. The chain is built from TRBV30 and TRBJ1-2; D is unresolved. The CDR3 has 10 amino acids. The germline V gene encodes CDR1 GTSNPN and CDR2 SVGIG (reference sequence). Trimming removed 3 bases from V and 5 bases from J, with 4 bases in between. Combining the CDR3 with reference TRBV30 and TRBJ1-2 gives the whole variable domain SQTIHQWPATLVQPVGSPLSLECTVEGTSNPNLYWYRQAAGRGLQLLFYSVGIGQISSEVPQNLSASRPQDRQFILSSKKLLLSDSGFYLCAWREYGYTFGSGTRLTVV.

The table lists this clone with a count of one. Other nucleotide sequences from this sample produce the same CDR3. J is TRBJ1-1 and V is TRBV6-5, with a weak D call TRBD1 (5 bases). V was shortened by 6 bases and J by 5 bases, with 7 bases between the two germline ends. Germline V gives CDR1 MNHEY, CDR2 SVGAGI. CDR3 length: 11 residues. The chain's CDR3 is CASRRGTEAFF. In DNA, the CDR3 is TGTGCCAGCAGGAGGGGTACTGAAGCTTTCTTT.

The gene calls are TRBV4-3 and TRBJ2-2, with D possibly being TRBD1 (5 bases). V lost 2 bases and J lost 1, with 11 bases in between. Germline V gives CDR1 LGHNA, CDR2 YSLEER. This CDR3 comprises 16 residues. The DNA of the CDR3 is TGCGCCAGCAGCCAAAATCCAACAGGGAACACCGGGGAGCTGTTTTTT. This encodes CASSQNPTGNTGELFF.

This clone was observed a single time. The rearrangement links TRBV19 to TRBJ1-2; D not resolved. V dropped 3 bases and J dropped 2 bases, with 7 bases sitting between them. Germline V CDR1 and CDR2: LNHDA, SQIVND (reference sequence). The CDR3 is 13 residues long. Here the CDR3 reads CASSMSTNYGYTF. The CDR3, as DNA: TGTGCCAGTAGTATGTCGACAAACTATGGCTACACCTTC.

The chain links TRBV7-8 to TRBJ1-1; D unresolved. The CDR3 sequence is 16 residues long. Germline CDR1 and CDR2: SGHVS and FQNEAQ. V lost 0 bases to trimming and J lost 4 bases, with 15 bases between them. CDR3 protein: CASSLAHGLLGTEAFF. The CDR3, as DNA: TGTGCCAGCAGCTTAGCGCATGGCCTACTGGGCACTGAAGCTTTCTTT.

The table lists this clone with a count of one. V usage is TRBV15 and J usage is TRBJ2-3, with TRBD2 matching 9 bases. Trimming cost V 3 bases and J 1 base; bases outside gene matches: 11. Germline CDR1 and CDR2: LNHNV and YYDKDF (reference sequence). The CDR3 contains 18 residues. The CDR3 reads CATSSAHGREGRTDTQYF. In nucleotides, the CDR3 is TGTGCCACCAGCAGTGCCCATGGGCGGGAGGGCCGCACAGATACGCAGTATTTT.

The chain combines TRBV27 with TRBJ1-4; no clear D. Trimming left V 5 bases short and J 5 bases short, with 12 bases between. The CDR3 is 14 residues long. The germline V gene has CDR1 MNHEY and CDR2 SMNVEV (reference sequence). CDR3 sequence (DNA): TGTGCCAGCAGTAGAGCGCTTGCAAATGAAAAACTGTTTTTT. This sequence encodes CASSRALANEKLFF.

This clone was seen a single time. The V call is TRBV29-1, the J call TRBJ1-2; TRBD1 matches 11 bases. After removal of 3 bases from V and 9 bases from J, the junction contained 12 bases not matched to a gene. The CDR3 has 15 residues. Looked up from germline, CDR1 is SQVTM and CDR2 is ANQGSEA. CDR3 sequence (DNA): TGCAGCGTTGAGATGGGACAGGGGGAAGTAGGCAGCTACACCTTC. It specifies CSVEMGQGEVGSYTF.

This rearrangement joins TRBV3-1 (or the pseudogene TRBV3-2) to TRBJ2-7, with D unclear. Trimming shortened V by 2 bases and J by 3 bases, and 11 bases separated the two germline ends. The CDR3 sequence is 14 residues long. Germline V CDR1 and CDR2: LGHDT, YNNKEL (reference sequence). Written as DNA, the CDR3 is TGTGCCAGCAGCCAAAGTCAGGAATACTACGAGCAGTACTTC. It yields the protein CASSQSQEYYEQYF.

In this sample, this clone turned up once. The chain employs TRBV19 and TRBJ2-7; D is possibly TRBD1 or TRBD2 (5 bases each). Germline CDR1 LNHDA, CDR2 SQIVND (reference sequence). CDR3 length: 13 residues. Trimming took 4 bases from V and 5 from J, leaving 12 bases between them. The CDR3 sequence: CASSTRDHDEQYF. CDR3 bases: TGTGCCAGTAGTACCAGGGACCACGACGAGCAGTACTTC.

The sample holds one count of this clone. The genes are TRBV30 and TRBJ2-1, with unresolved D. Germline V gene lookup returns CDR1 GTSNPN and CDR2 SVGIG (reference sequence). Trimming stripped 1 base from V and 5 bases from J, with 6 bases between. This CDR3 contains 12 residues. The CDR3 sequence is CAWSGADNEQFF. CDR3 in DNA: TGTGCCTGGAGTGGGGCGGACAATGAGCAGTTCTTC.

The chain couples TRBV30 to TRBJ1-4; 7 nucleotides line up with TRBD1. The CDR3 is 15 residues long. Germline values: CDR1 GTSNPN, CDR2 SVGIG (reference sequence). Trimming removed 3 bases from V and 5 bases from J; junction bases left unmatched: 9. The CDR3 sequence is CAWSQGTGENEKLFF. The CDR3, as DNA: TGTGCCTGGAGCCAGGGAACAGGGGAAAATGAAAAACTGTTTTTT.

The V gene is TRBV18, the J gene TRBJ2-1; D uncertain. The V and J ends lost 0 bases and 0 bases respectively, with 12 bases between them. CDR3 size: 17 residues. CDR1 KGHSH and CDR2 LQKENI come from the germline V gene. CDR3 DNA sequence: TGTGCCAGCTCACCACCTACGCGGATGAGCTCCTACAATGAGCAGTTCTTC. Residues: CASSPPTRMSSYNEQFF.

This chain uses TRBV5-5 with TRBJ1-2; possible D gene TRBD1, 6 bases. This CDR3 has 15 amino acids. V was cut by 4 bases and J by 6 bases, with 19 bases left in between. From germline, CDR1 is SGHKS and CDR2 YYEKEE (reference sequence). The CDR3 is CASSPWATGKNGYTF. The CDR3 nucleotides are TGTGCCAGCAGCCCCTGGGCCACAGGGAAAAATGGCTACACCTTC. Full variable domain (remainder filled in from reference TRBV5-5 and TRBJ1-2): DAGVTQSPTHLIKTRGQQVTLRCSPISGHKSVSWYQQVLGQGPQFIFQYYEKEERGRGNFPDRFSARQFPNYSSELNVNALLLGDSALYLCASSPWATGKNGYTFGSGTRLTVV.

This rearrangement joins TRBV9 to TRBJ2-1; TRBD2 matches at 8 bases. Losses at the gene ends were 0 bases for V and 5 bases for J; bases not matched to a gene: 1. This CDR3 is built from 14 residues. Germline assignment: CDR1 SGDLS and CDR2 YYNGEE. CDR3 protein: CASSVAGGHNEQFF. The DNA of the CDR3 is TGTGCCAGCAGCGTAGCGGGGGGGCACAATGAGCAGTTCTTC. The complete variable domain, with remaining parts taken from reference TRBV9 and TRBJ2-1, reads DSGVTQTPKHLITATGQRVTLRCSPRSGDLSVYWYQQSLDQGLQFLIQYYNGEERAKGNILERFSAQQFPDLHSELNLSSLELGDSALYFCASSVAGGHNEQFFGPGTRLTVL.

V is TRBV7-9 and J is TRBJ2-2, with no clear D. V was clipped by 1 base and J by 2 bases, with 11 bases between them. CDR1 and CDR2 (germline): SEHNR, FQNEAQ (reference sequence). This CDR3 comprises 16 residues. The CDR3 reads CASSLDGSSNTGELFF. As DNA, the CDR3 is TGTGCCAGCAGCTTAGACGGTAGCTCTAACACCGGGGAGCTGTTTTTT.

This chain connects TRBV28 to TRBJ1-5; no clear D gene. The CDR3 totals 16 residues. Per the germline V gene, CDR1 is MDHEN and CDR2 is SYDVKM. V shed 2 bases and J shed 2 bases, with 13 bases lying between them. CDR3 region: CASSLVSRGGNQPQHF. The CDR3 coding sequence is TGTGCCAGCAGTTTAGTGTCACGGGGTGGCAATCAGCCCCAGCATTTT.

This clone has just one count. V and J are TRBV15 and TRBJ2-1, with D perhaps TRBD1 (6 bases). Germline V gene lookup returns CDR1 LNHNV and CDR2 YYDKDF (reference sequence). Trimming pared 0 bases from V and 4 bases from J, leaving 10 bases between. The CDR3 totals 15 residues. CDR3 amino acids: CATSRDTGSYNEQFF. The CDR3 DNA reads TGTGCCACCAGCAGAGATACAGGGTCATACAATGAGCAGTTCTTC.